These 23 T cell receptor beta chains came from one sample sequenced in a study of blood T cell repertoires in COVID-19. The protocol was immunoSEQ multiplex PCR, while the TCRdb copy is restricted to in-frame clones and leaves out a portion. The sample includes around 450,000 clones, 87% of them seen just once. The sample was PBMCs or T cells enriched from blood (not recorded which). The receptors shown here come from a young woman with acute COVID-19.

The chain is built from TRBV19 and TRBJ1-5, with D hard to call. V was pared by 3 bases and J by 1 base, with 4 bases between. CDR1 is LNHDA, CDR2 SQIVND, per germline (reference sequence). The CDR3 has 13 residues. Here the CDR3 reads CASSIKSNQPQHF. The DNA of the CDR3 is TGTGCCAGTAGTATTAAAAGCAATCAGCCCCAGCATTTT.

The chain joins TRBV24-1 to TRBJ2-1, with 8 positions matching TRBD2. Germline loops: CDR1 KGHDR, CDR2 SFDVKD. The CDR3 is 14 amino acids. The V and J ends lost 5 bases and 4 bases, in that order; junction bases with no gene match: 3. This CDR3 reads CATSVAGRYNEQFF. Written as DNA, the CDR3 is TGTGCCACCAGTGTAGCGGGACGATACAATGAGCAGTTCTTC.

In its sample, this clone was seen a few times. The chain couples TRBV28 to TRBJ2-4; a weak D match, TRBD2 (6 bases). Germline V gene sequence: CDR1 MDHEN, CDR2 SYDVKM. This CDR3 comprises 12 residues. V shed 5 bases and J shed 12 bases, with 14 bases lying between them. The CDR3 sequence is CASSRTGTPQYF. As DNA, the CDR3 is TGTGCCAGCAGTCGAACCGGGACTCCTCAGTACTTC.

The J gene is TRBJ2-3, the V gene TRBV6-5; TRBD1 matches at 9 bases. CDR3 length: 15 residues. Per the germline V gene, CDR1 is MNHEY and CDR2 is SVGAGI. The ends lost 6 bases at V and 6 bases at J; junction bases unmatched: 10. The CDR3 sequence: CASSADRGAPDTQYF. The CDR3 region has the DNA TGTGCCAGCAGCGCCGACAGGGGGGCGCCCGATACGCAGTATTTT.

To note about this clone: The junction differs from germline at one of its ends, possibly a read error. The chain has TRBV27 and TRBJ1-4, with no clear D. The CDR3 spans 10 residues. Germline-derived CDR1 and CDR2 are MNHEY and SMNVEV (reference sequence). The CDR3 sequence: CASSPSRAPF. The CDR3 DNA is TGTGCCAGCAGTCCATCCCGAGCCCCTTTT.

This chain joins TRBV11-3 and TRBJ2-2; 12 nucleotides line up with TRBD2. The CDR3 covers 19 residues. Per the germline V gene, CDR1 is SGHNT and CDR2 is YENEEA. J gave up 7 bases and V 6 bases, and 18 bases lay outside the gene matches. CDR3 loop: CASSLTYRLAGVGVGELFF. CDR3 sequence (DNA): TGTGCCAGCAGTTTAACGTACCGACTAGCGGGAGTAGGGGTCGGGGAGCTGTTTTTT.

V usage is TRBV4-1 and J usage is TRBJ1-2; tentative D call: TRBD1 (5 bases). V lost 0 bases to trimming and J lost 3 bases, with 11 bases between them. In germline, CDR1 is MGHRA, CDR2 YSYEKL. This CDR3 contains 15 residues. The DNA for the CDR3 is TGCGCCAGCAGCCAAGAAGGCGGCAGGGACTATGGCTACACCTTC. Amino acid sequence: CASSQEGGRDYGYTF.

This rearrangement joins TRBV18 to TRBJ1-1; 8 positions agree with TRBD1. Germline loops: CDR1 KGHSH, CDR2 LQKENI. The V gene end was trimmed by 4 bases and the J gene end by 10 bases; junction bases not matched to a gene: 2. The CDR3 spans 11 residues. This CDR3 is CASSQGQGAFF. The DNA of the CDR3 is TGTGCCAGCTCACAAGGACAGGGAGCTTTCTTT.

The rearrangement links TRBV7-9 to TRBJ2-1; D may be TRBD1 (5 bases). This CDR3 is 14 amino acids long. V was pared by 2 bases and J by 5 bases, with 10 bases between. Germline values: CDR1 SEHNR, CDR2 FQNEAQ (reference sequence). The DNA for the CDR3 is TGTGCCAGCAGCTTATGGGGCGTTCACAATGAGCAGTTCTTC. Residues: CASSLWGVHNEQFF.

The CDR3 reads CASSERTGSNTGELFF. CDR3 DNA sequence: TGTGCCAGCAGTGAACGGACAGGATCGAACACCGGGGAGCTGTTTTTT. V usage is TRBV25-1 and J usage is TRBJ2-2, with 7 nucleotides matching TRBD1. V lost 2 bases to trimming and J lost 0 bases; unmatched junction nucleotides: 3. This CDR3 has 16 residues. Per the germline V gene, CDR1 is MGHDK and CDR2 is SYGVNS.

The chain has TRBV5-6 and TRBJ2-5, with a tentative D call TRBD2 (7 bases). The V end lost 0 bases, the J end lost 5 bases, and 14 bases lay between the germline ends. The CDR3 covers 15 residues. CDR1 and CDR2 (germline): SGHDT, YYEEEE. CDR3 residues: CASSLATGGQETQYF. The CDR3, as DNA: TGTGCCAGCAGCTTGGCCACGGGGGGCCAGGAGACCCAGTACTTC.

This sequence joins TRBV18 and TRBJ1-2; 9 bases map to TRBD1. Germline trimming cut 6 bases from V and 8 bases from J; bases unmatched to any gene: 13. CDR1 KGHSH and CDR2 LQKENI come from the germline V gene. CDR3 length equals 15 residues. DNA of the CDR3: TGTGCCAGCTCCGGACAGGGGAGGATGCAGAACGGCTACACCTTC. It is translated as CASSGQGRMQNGYTF.

CDR3 amino acids: CSVELTSGGTQYF. The CDR3 nucleotides read TGCAGCGTGGAACTTACTAGCGGGGGAACGCAGTATTTT. The J gene is TRBJ2-3, the V gene TRBV29-1; 11 bases are a match to TRBD2. The CDR3 runs to 13 residues. Germline lookup yields CDR1 SQVTM and CDR2 ANQGSEA. V dropped 6 bases and J dropped 9; count of bases not matched to a gene: 8.

V is TRBV7-2 and J is TRBJ1-3; the match to TRBD1 covers 9 bases. Germline V gene lookup returns CDR1 SGHTA and CDR2 FQGNSA. Trimming removed 0 bases from V and 4 bases from J; junction bases left unmatched: 13. The CDR3 is 19 residues long. DNA of the CDR3: TGTGCCAGCAGCTTAGCGCCGGGACAGGGAAACCCTTCGGGAAACACCATATATTTT. It is translated as CASSLAPGQGNPSGNTIYF.

V and J are TRBV28 and TRBJ2-1, with 10 bases fitting TRBD2. Per germline, CDR1 MDHEN and CDR2 SYDVKM. The V and J ends lost 1 base and 2 bases, in that order; junction bases with no gene match: 2. The CDR3 is 16 amino acids. The CDR3, as DNA: TGTGCCAGCAGTTTATACACTAGCGGGACCTACAATGAGCAGTTCTTC. Translated: CASSLYTSGTYNEQFF.

This rearrangement joins TRBV2 to TRBJ1-6; no definite D call. There are 14 residues in the CDR3. Germline V lookup: CDR1 SNHLY, CDR2 FYNNEI. Trimming stripped 4 bases from V and 7 bases from J, with 11 bases between. In nucleotides, the CDR3 is TGTGCCAGCAGTGTTAACAGTTTAAATTCACCCCTCCACTTT. It is translated as CASSVNSLNSPLHF. Full variable domain (outside the CDR3, taken from reference TRBV2 and TRBJ1-6): EPEVTQTPSHQVTQMGQEVILRCVPISNHLYFYWYRQILGQKVEFLVSFYNNEISEKSEIFDDQFSVERPDGSNFTLKIRSTKLEDSAMYFCASSVNSLNSPLHFGNGTRLTVT.

The chain recombines TRBV27 with TRBJ1-2, with 8 nucleotides matching TRBD1. Germline CDR1 is MNHEY and CDR2 is SMNVEV (reference sequence). Trimming at V came to 10 bases and at J to 3 bases, leaving 10 bases not matched to a gene. The CDR3 runs to 14 residues. CDR3 in amino acids: CATFWGTGDYGYTF. The CDR3 region has the DNA TGTGCCACCTTCTGGGGGACAGGCGACTATGGCTACACCTTC.

This chain uses TRBV7-3 with TRBJ2-3; a possible D gene is TRBD1 (6 bases). Germline-derived CDR1 and CDR2 are SGHTA and FQGTGA. The CDR3 extends over 15 amino acids. The V gene lost 4 bases and the J gene lost 2 bases, with 13 bases spanning the gap. CDR3 bases: TGTGCCAGCAGCTACACCGGGACACACACAGATACGCAGTATTTT. The encoded protein is CASSYTGTHTDTQYF.

The chain recombines TRBV27 with TRBJ2-6; 8 bases match TRBD1. V lost 4 bases and J lost 2; bases outside the gene matches: 1. The length of the CDR3 is 15 residues. Looked up from germline, CDR1 is MNHEY and CDR2 is SMNVEV (reference sequence). The CDR3 protein is CASSSTGAGANVLTF. DNA for the CDR3: TGTGCCAGCAGTTCGACAGGGGCTGGGGCCAACGTCCTGACTTTC.

The chain recombines TRBV4-3 with TRBJ2-3; tentatively, D is TRBD2 (6 bases). Trimming removed 4 bases at V and 3 bases at J, with 14 bases between. CDR1 is LGHNA and CDR2 is YSLEER in the germline V gene. This CDR3 comprises 15 residues. CDR3 region: CASSPYGGETDTQYF. The CDR3 nucleotides read TGCGCCAGCAGCCCCTACGGGGGTGAGACAGATACGCAGTATTTT.

This clone was seen only once. V is TRBV4-1 and J is TRBJ1-2; the D gene is possibly TRBD1 (5 bases). The CDR3 runs to 17 residues. V lost 0 bases, J lost 4 bases, and 18 bases lay in between. CDR1 MGHRA and CDR2 YSYEKL come from the germline V gene. CDR3 bases: TGCGCCAGCAGCCAAGATTTAAGGACACCCAAAATCTATGGCTACACCTTC. Its translation is CASSQDLRTPKIYGYTF.

The chain has TRBV24-1 and TRBJ1-2, with D maybe TRBD1 (6 bases). The germline V gene encodes CDR1 KGHDR and CDR2 SFDVKD. The V end was cut by 4 bases, the J end by 8 bases, with 10 bases between. The CDR3 has 12 amino acids. The CDR3 loop reads CATSEGAGGYTF. As DNA, the CDR3 is TGTGCCACCAGTGAGGGGGCGGGCGGCTACACCTTC.

This chain links TRBV11-3 with TRBJ2-7, with 10 bases aligning to TRBD2. From germline, CDR1 is SGHNT and CDR2 YENEEA. V gave up 10 bases and J gave up 6 bases; unmatched junction bases: 6. The CDR3 contains 12 residues. The DNA for the CDR3 is TGTGCCACCAGGACTAGCGGAGTCGAGCAGTACTTC. The encoded protein is CATRTSGVEQYF. Based on the CDR3 plus reference TRBV11-3 and TRBJ2-7, the full variable domain is EAGVVQSPRYKIIEKKQPVAFWCNPISGHNTLYWYLQNLGQGPELLIRYENEEAVDDSQLPKDRFSAERLKGVDSTLKIQPAELGDSAVYLCATRTSGVEQYFGPGTRLTVT.